These 20 T cell receptor beta chains came from one sample sequenced in a study of blood T cell repertoires in COVID-19. Clones were sequenced by immunoSEQ multiplex PCR, and TCRdb holds only the in-frame ones, with some missing. The sample lists about 93,000 clones; around 90% were seen once. Sequencing used peripheral blood. These receptor sequences come from a human donor with active COVID-19. The donor label of this sample is uncertain.

The chain joins TRBV7-2 to TRBJ2-7; maybe TRBD2 (5 bases). The CDR3 extends over 13 amino acids. V lost 4 bases to trimming and J lost 3 bases, with 10 bases between them. The germline CDR1 and CDR2 sequences are SGHTA and FQGNSA. The CDR3, as DNA: TGTGCCAGCAGCTGGGATACTAGCTACGAGCAGTACTTC. This codes for CASSWDTSYEQYF.

This clone counts as medium-sized. The chain couples TRBV25-1 to TRBJ2-1; TRBD2 matches 10 bases. The V gene's germline CDR1 is MGHDK and CDR2 SYGVNS. Trimming at V came to 5 bases and at J to 2 bases, leaving 3 bases not matched to a gene. This CDR3 comprises 15 residues. The DNA for the CDR3 is TGTGCCAGCAGTTCTAGCGGGGGACCCTACAATGAGCAGTTCTTC. This codes for CASSSSGGPYNEQFF.

The chain links TRBV6-5 to TRBJ2-7; tentatively, D is TRBD2 (6 bases). Germline V gene data show CDR1 as MNHEY and CDR2 as SVGAGI. The CDR3 is 13 amino acids. The ends were cut back, 5 bases at V and 3 bases at J, with 11 bases in the middle. CDR3 nucleotide sequence: TGTGCCAGCAGTCGGACGGGAGTCTACGAGCAGTACTTC. It codes for CASSRTGVYEQYF.

The chain recombines TRBV2 with TRBJ2-1; a possible D gene is TRBD2 (5 bases). The CDR3 totals 15 residues. The ends were cut back, 8 bases at V and 0 bases at J, with 14 bases in the middle. The V gene's germline CDR1 is SNHLY and CDR2 FYNNEI. CDR3 protein: CASGPGTLSYNEQFF. CDR3 coding DNA: TGTGCCAGCGGACCGGGAACTCTCTCCTACAATGAGCAGTTCTTC.

The V call is TRBV3-1 (or the pseudogene TRBV3-2), the J call TRBJ2-7, with 8 bases aligning to TRBD2. The germline V gene encodes CDR1 LGHDT and CDR2 YNNKEL (reference sequence). CDR3 length: 14 amino acids. V gave up 1 base and J gave up 2 bases; unmatched junction bases: 1. The CDR3 coding sequence is TGTGCCAGCAGCCAAGTGCGGGGGGCCTACGAGCAGTACTTC. Amino acids: CASSQVRGAYEQYF.

The chain joins TRBV28 to TRBJ1-3; D is perhaps TRBD1 (6 bases). The CDR3 length is 20 residues. V lost 4 bases, J lost 0 bases, and 25 bases lay in between. Germline assignment: CDR1 MDHEN and CDR2 SYDVKM. The CDR3 spells CASSSLGGNRDRLSGNTIYF. CDR3 in DNA: TGTGCCAGCAGTTCTTTGGGCGGAAACAGGGATCGGCTCTCTGGAAACACCATATATTTT.

The chain couples TRBV5-1 to TRBJ1-4; a possible D gene is TRBD1 (5 bases). V was cut by 3 bases and J by 5 bases, with 20 bases left in between. CDR1 and CDR2 (germline): SGHRS, YFSETQ. CDR3 length: 17 amino acids. CDR3 in DNA: TGCGCCAGCAGCTCTGGTTTGCGGGACGGAAGAAATGAAAAACTGTTTTTT. It translates to CASSSGLRDGRNEKLFF.

The V call is TRBV18, the J call TRBJ2-7; tentative D call: TRBD1 (5 bases). Trimming took 6 bases from V and 3 from J, leaving 18 bases between them. The CDR3 runs to 15 residues. Germline V gene sequence: CDR1 KGHSH, CDR2 LQKENI. The CDR3 bases are TGTGCCAGCTCTCAACGACAGATTGGTGTCTACGAGCAGTACTTC. Its translation is CASSQRQIGVYEQYF.

The chain employs TRBV4-3 and TRBJ1-2; tentatively, D is TRBD1 (5 bases). CDR3 length: 14 amino acids. Trimming left V 4 bases short and J 8 bases short, with 17 bases between. Germline V lookup: CDR1 LGHNA, CDR2 YSLEER. As DNA, the CDR3 is TGCGCCAGCAGCCGCAAGGGGACTATGAGGGGCTACACCTTC. As protein: CASSRKGTMRGYTF.

This clone has just one count. This rearrangement joins TRBV5-4 to TRBJ2-1, with TRBD2 matching 11 bases. Per the germline V gene, CDR1 is SGHNT and CDR2 is YYREEE (reference sequence). The CDR3 covers 12 residues. V shed 4 bases, J shed 13 bases, and the junction held 4 bases outside the gene matches. The DNA of the CDR3 is TGTGCCAGCAGCGTGACTAGCGGGAAACAGTTCTTC. It yields the protein CASSVTSGKQFF.

The rearrangement joins TRBV5-1 to TRBJ1-5; D is perhaps TRBD1 (5 bases). The V gene's germline CDR1 is SGHRS and CDR2 YFSETQ. Trimming cost V 0 bases and J 3 bases, with 10 bases left between them. The CDR3 totals 15 residues. CDR3 in DNA: TGCGCCAGCAGCTTGGGTACAGGCTTCAATCAGCCCCAGCATTTT. Translating gives CASSLGTGFNQPQHF.

The chain carries TRBV27 and TRBJ2-3; 8 bases agree with TRBD2. Germline CDR1 is MNHEY and CDR2 is SMNVEV (reference sequence). V was pared by 3 bases and J by 6 bases, with 5 bases of the junction left unmatched. The length of the CDR3 is 14 residues. The CDR3: CASSFSGGSDTQYF. The DNA of the CDR3 is TGTGCCAGCAGTTTTTCGGGGGGGTCGGATACGCAGTATTTT.

This chain connects TRBV20-1 to TRBJ2-7, with 12 nucleotides matching TRBD1. V shed 3 bases, J shed 7 bases, and the junction held 7 bases outside the gene matches. The CDR3 spans 14 residues. CDR1 is DFQATT, CDR2 SNEGSKA, per germline (reference sequence). The CDR3 reads CSASVWDRGPEQYF. As DNA, the CDR3 is TGCAGTGCTAGTGTGTGGGACAGGGGGCCGGAGCAGTACTTC.

The DNA for the CDR3 is TGTGCCAGCTCACGTCAGGGCCGCACAGATACGCAGTATTTT. Translation: CASSRQGRTDTQYF. The genes are TRBV18 and TRBJ2-3; possible D gene TRBD1, 5 bases. The CDR3 contains 14 residues. CDR1 and CDR2 from the germline V gene are KGHSH and LQKENI. The V and J ends lost 4 bases and 1 base respectively, with 9 bases between them.

CDR3 residues: CASSQGPVQGFSYNEQFF. CDR3 sequence (DNA): TGTGCCAGCAGCCAAGGTCCCGTTCAGGGTTTTTCCTACAATGAGCAGTTCTTC. The chain carries TRBV3-1 (or the pseudogene TRBV3-2) and TRBJ2-1; D possibly corresponds to TRBD1 (5 bases). This CDR3 has 18 residues. The V end was cut by 1 base, the J end by 1 base, with 17 bases between. From germline, CDR1 is LGHDT and CDR2 YNNKEL (reference sequence).

V is TRBV27 and J is TRBJ1-5; maybe TRBD1 (6 bases). The CDR3 runs to 14 residues. Per the germline V gene, CDR1 is MNHEY and CDR2 is SMNVEV (reference sequence). Trimming cost V 3 bases and J 6 bases, with 12 bases left between them. In DNA, the CDR3 is TGTGCCAGCAGTTTTTCGGGGGGCGGTCAGCCCCAGCATTTT. It translates to CASSFSGGGQPQHF.

The V and J genes are TRBV6-5 and TRBJ2-1; 7 bases agree with TRBD2. This CDR3 has 14 amino acids. From germline, CDR1 is MNHEY and CDR2 SVGAGI. J gave up 8 bases and V 0 bases, and 4 bases lay outside the gene matches. CDR3 residues: CASSYSPGGHEQFF. The CDR3 nucleotides are TGTGCCAGCAGTTACTCCCCGGGGGGACATGAGCAGTTCTTC.

The chain recombines TRBV18 with TRBJ2-5, with 8 bases identical to TRBD1. The ends lost 3 bases at V and 5 bases at J; junction bases unmatched: 23. The CDR3 has 20 residues. Germline lookup yields CDR1 KGHSH and CDR2 LQKENI. The CDR3 protein is CASSPLSGGSRTGSFETQYF. In DNA, the CDR3 is TGTGCCAGCTCACCTCTTTCCGGAGGGTCGAGGACAGGGAGTTTTGAGACCCAGTACTTC.

V usage is TRBV11-2 and J usage is TRBJ2-7, with 9 nucleotides matching TRBD1. The CDR3 spans 14 residues. Germline CDR1 reads SGHAT; CDR2 reads FQNNGV. V trimming: 3 bases; J trimming: 3 bases; junction bases outside the gene matches: 3. CDR3 amino acids: CASSFRDRVYEQYF. DNA of the CDR3: TGTGCCAGCAGCTTCCGGGACAGGGTCTACGAGCAGTACTTC.

This sequence joins TRBV10-1 and TRBJ1-1; 7 positions agree with TRBD1. J gave up 9 bases and V 0 bases, and 13 bases lay outside the gene matches. The CDR3 spans 16 residues. Germline values: CDR1 WNHNN, CDR2 SYGVQD (reference sequence). The CDR3, as DNA: TGCGCCAGCAGTGAGTCGAAGGGTCCTGACAGGGCGAAAGCTTTCTTT. Translation: CASSESKGPDRAKAFF.